The 6 T cell receptor beta chains presented below share a single source sample, sequenced in a study of CD8 T cells in ankylosing spondylitis. MiXCR, applied by TCRdb to the 5' RACE reads, yields one record per CDR3 protein. The sample carries 300,000 to 350,000 distinct CDR3 sequences, around a tenth recorded once. Sequencing was carried out using blood, either unsorted or a sorted T cell fraction (not recorded which). These receptors were obtained from a female donor with ankylosing spondylitis or in good health (not recorded which).

This clonotype was observed a few times. This chain uses TRBV5-1 with TRBJ1-3, with 9 nucleotides matching TRBD1. This CDR3 has 16 amino acids. Germline-derived CDR1 and CDR2 are SGHRS and YFSETQ. V shed 3 bases, J shed 0 bases, and the junction held 4 bases outside the gene matches. CDR3 region: CASSWGDRDSGNTIYF. The CDR3 bases are TGCGCCAGCAGCTGGGGGGACAGGGACTCTGGAAACACCATATATTTT.

This clonotype was counted a few times. This chain connects TRBV12-3 or TRBV12-4 to TRBJ2-5, with D tentatively TRBD1 or TRBD2 (5 bases each). V lost 5 bases and J 1 base, leaving 11 bases between the germline ends. The CDR3 is 14 amino acids. The CDR3 loop is CASSPGPFQETQYF. The DNA of the CDR3 is TGTGCCAGCAGTCCGGGACCGTTCCAAGAGACCCAGTACTTC.

The chain links TRBV9 to TRBJ2-7; 11 bases align to TRBD2. J gave up 2 bases and V 3 bases, and 4 bases lay outside the gene matches. This CDR3 has 15 amino acids. Germline assignment: CDR1 SGDLS and CDR2 YYNGEE. CDR3 sequence reads: CASSAGLAETYEQYF. In DNA form, the CDR3 reads TGTGCCAGCAGCGCGGGACTAGCGGAGACCTACGAGCAGTACTTC.

With regard to this clonotype: A much more abundant neighbour one base away suggests this may be a read error. The J gene is TRBJ1-2, the V gene TRBV20-1; 12 bases fit TRBD1. CDR1 DFQATT and CDR2 SNEGSKA come from the germline V gene (reference sequence). The CDR3 has 13 amino acids. The CDR3 is CSALPGQGAGYPF. CDR3 in DNA: TGCAGTGCTCTTCCGGGACAGGGGGCCGGCTACCCCTTC.

The chain combines TRBV11-1 with TRBJ2-1; 7 bases fit TRBD1. There are 19 residues in the CDR3. The germline V gene has CDR1 SGHAT and CDR2 FQDESV (reference sequence). The trim removed 1 base at V and 4 bases at J, leaving 16 bases unmatched. The CDR3 here is CASSLERFSSEGAYNEQFF. As DNA, the CDR3 is TGTGCCAGCAGCTTAGAGAGGTTCAGTTCAGAGGGGGCGTACAATGAGCAGTTCTTC.

In this sample, this clonotype turned up a few times. V and J are TRBV20-1 and TRBJ1-5, with 7 bases that match TRBD1. The V gene's germline CDR1 is DFQATT and CDR2 SNEGSKA (reference sequence). Germline trimming cut 3 bases from V and 5 bases from J; bases unmatched to any gene: 4. This CDR3 is built from 13 residues. The CDR3 DNA reads TGCAGTGCTAGCCCGGGACAGCATCAGCCCCAGCATTTT. The encoded protein is CSASPGQHQPQHF.